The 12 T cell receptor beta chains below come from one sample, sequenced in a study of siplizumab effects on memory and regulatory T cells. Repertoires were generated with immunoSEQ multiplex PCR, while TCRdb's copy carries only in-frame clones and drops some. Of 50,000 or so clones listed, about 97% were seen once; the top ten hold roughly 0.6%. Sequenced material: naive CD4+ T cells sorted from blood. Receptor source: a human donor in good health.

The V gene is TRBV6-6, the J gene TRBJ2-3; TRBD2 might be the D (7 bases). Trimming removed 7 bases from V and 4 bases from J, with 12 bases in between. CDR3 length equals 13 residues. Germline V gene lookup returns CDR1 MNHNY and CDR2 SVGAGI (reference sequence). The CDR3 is CASNTGGPDTQYF. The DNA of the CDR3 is TGTGCCAGCAACACGGGGGGCCCAGATACGCAGTATTTT.

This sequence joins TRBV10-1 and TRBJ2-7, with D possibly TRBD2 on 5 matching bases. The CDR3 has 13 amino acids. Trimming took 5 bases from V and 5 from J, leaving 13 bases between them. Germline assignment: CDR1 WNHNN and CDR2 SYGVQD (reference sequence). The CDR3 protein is CASSSRGSNEQYF. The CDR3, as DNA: TGCGCCAGCAGTTCACGTGGGAGCAACGAGCAGTACTTC.

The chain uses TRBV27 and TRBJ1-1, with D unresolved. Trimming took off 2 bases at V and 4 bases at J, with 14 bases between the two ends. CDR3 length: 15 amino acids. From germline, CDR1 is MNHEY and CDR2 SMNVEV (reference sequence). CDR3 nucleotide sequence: TGTGCCAGCAGTTTAGGGCCCCCGGCCCGCACTGAAGCTTTCTTT. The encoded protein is CASSLGPPARTEAFF.

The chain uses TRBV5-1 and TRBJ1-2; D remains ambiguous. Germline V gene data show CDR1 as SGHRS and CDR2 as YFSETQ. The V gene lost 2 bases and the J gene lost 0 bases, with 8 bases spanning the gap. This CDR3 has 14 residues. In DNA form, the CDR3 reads TGCGCCAGCAGCTTAGGGCTACCTAACTATGGCTACACCTTC. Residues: CASSLGLPNYGYTF.

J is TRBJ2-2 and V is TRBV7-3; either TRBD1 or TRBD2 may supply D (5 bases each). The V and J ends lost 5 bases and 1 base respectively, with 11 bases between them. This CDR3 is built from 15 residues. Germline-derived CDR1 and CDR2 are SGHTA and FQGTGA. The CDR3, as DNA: TGTGCCAGCAGCCAAGGGACGGTGAACACCGGGGAGCTGTTTTTT. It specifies CASSQGTVNTGELFF. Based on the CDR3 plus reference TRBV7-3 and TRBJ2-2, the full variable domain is GAGVSQTPSNKVTEKGKYVELRCDPISGHTALYWYRQSLGQGPEFLIYFQGTGAADDSGLPNDRFFAVRPEGSVSTLKIQRTERGDSAVYLCASSQGTVNTGELFFGEGSRLTVL.

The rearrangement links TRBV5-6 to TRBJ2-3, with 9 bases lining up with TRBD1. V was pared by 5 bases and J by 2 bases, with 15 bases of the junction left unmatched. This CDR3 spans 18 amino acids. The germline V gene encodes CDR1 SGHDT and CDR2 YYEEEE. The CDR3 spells CASSPGQGGGLVTDTQYF. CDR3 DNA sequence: TGTGCCAGCAGTCCGGGACAGGGAGGAGGGTTGGTCACAGATACGCAGTATTTT.

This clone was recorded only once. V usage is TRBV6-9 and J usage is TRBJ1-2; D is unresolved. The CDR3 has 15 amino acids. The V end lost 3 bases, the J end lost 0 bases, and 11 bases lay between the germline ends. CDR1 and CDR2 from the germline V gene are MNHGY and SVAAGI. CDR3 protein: CASSYWTEANYGYTF. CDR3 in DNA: TGTGCCAGCAGTTACTGGACCGAAGCTAACTATGGCTACACCTTC.

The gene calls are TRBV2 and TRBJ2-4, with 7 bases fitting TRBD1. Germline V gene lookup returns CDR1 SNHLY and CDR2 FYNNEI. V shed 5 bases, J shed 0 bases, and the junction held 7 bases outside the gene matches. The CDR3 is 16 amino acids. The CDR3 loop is CASSQTGTLAKNIQYF. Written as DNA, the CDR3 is TGTGCCAGCAGTCAGACAGGGACGTTAGCCAAAAACATTCAGTACTTC.

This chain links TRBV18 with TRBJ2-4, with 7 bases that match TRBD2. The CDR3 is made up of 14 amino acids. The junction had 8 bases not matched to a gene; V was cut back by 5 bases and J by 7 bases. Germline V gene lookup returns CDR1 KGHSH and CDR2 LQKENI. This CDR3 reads CASSSGGDGNIQYF. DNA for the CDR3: TGTGCCAGCTCATCGGGGGGAGATGGGAACATTCAGTACTTC.

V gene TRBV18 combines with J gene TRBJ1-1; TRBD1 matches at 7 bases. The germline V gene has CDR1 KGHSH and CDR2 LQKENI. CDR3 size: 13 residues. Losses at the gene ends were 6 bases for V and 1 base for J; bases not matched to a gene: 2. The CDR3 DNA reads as TGTGCCAGCTCCAAGGGGGCGAACACTGAAGCTTTCTTT. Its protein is CASSKGANTEAFF. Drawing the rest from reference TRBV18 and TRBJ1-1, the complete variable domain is NAGVMQNPRHLVRRRGQEARLRCSPMKGHSHVYWYRQLPEEGLKFMVYLQKENIIDESGMPKERFSAEFPKEGPSILRIQQVVRGDSAAYFCASSKGANTEAFFGQGTRLTVV.

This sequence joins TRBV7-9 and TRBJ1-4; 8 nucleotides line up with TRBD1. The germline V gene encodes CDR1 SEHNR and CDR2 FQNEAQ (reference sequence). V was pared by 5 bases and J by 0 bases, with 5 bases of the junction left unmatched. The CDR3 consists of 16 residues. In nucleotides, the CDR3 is TGTGCCAGCAGCGCCCACAGGGGGGCAACTAATGAAAAACTGTTTTTT. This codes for CASSAHRGATNEKLFF. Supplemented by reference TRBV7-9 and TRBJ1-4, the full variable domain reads DTGVSQNPRHKITKRGQNVTFRCDPISEHNRLYWYRQTLGQGPEFLTYFQNEAQLEKSRLLSDRFSAERPKGSFSTLEIQRTEQGDSAMYLCASSAHRGATNEKLFFGSGTQLSVL.

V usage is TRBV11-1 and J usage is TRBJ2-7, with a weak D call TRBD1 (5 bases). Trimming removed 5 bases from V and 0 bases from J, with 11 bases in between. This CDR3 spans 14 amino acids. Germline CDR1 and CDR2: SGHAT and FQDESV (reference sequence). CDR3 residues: CASSQTGSSYEQYF. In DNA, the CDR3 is TGTGCCAGCAGCCAAACAGGCAGCTCCTACGAGCAGTACTTC.